This T cell receptor beta chain was documented in a study of regulatory T cells in long-lasting Graves disease. Study background: For under 3 months, newly diagnosed Graves' patients had been taking antithyroid drugs.

Indicated time point: newly diagnosed GD, antithyroid drugs for less than 3 months. With RNA extracted from PBMCs as input, the TCR library was made. CDR3 regions were amplified by Arm-PCR using iRepertoire HTBI primers to build TCR beta libraries. TCRdb re-called the multiplex PCR reads through MiXCR, storing one row per CDR3 protein. The sample includes roughly 500,000 distinct CDR3 sequences, less than 15% seen only once; the top ten take approximately 19%. Regarding this clonotype: Its antigen is unidentified.

V was clipped by 4 bases and J by 4 bases, with 12 bases between them. The CDR3 consists of 14 residues. Germline CDR1 and CDR2: SGHNT and YYREEE (reference sequence). Study conclusions and caveats: Gene preferences differed: TRBV28, TRBJ1-2, TRBJ2-5 in persistent cases.

In addition, the sample was reused for a study of T cells in Graves' hyperthyroidism and ophthalmopathy.

The chain is built from TRBV5-4 and TRBJ1-3; D is uncertain. This receptor was taken from a woman between 45 and 60 years old with Graves disease. This specimen was peripheral blood mononuclear cells (PBMCs), taken at new diagnosis, from a patient treated with antithyroid drugs. CDR3 sequence reads: CASSLLAGGNTIYF. CDR3 bases: TGTGCCAGCAGCCTTCTGGCGGGAGGAAACACCATATATTTT.